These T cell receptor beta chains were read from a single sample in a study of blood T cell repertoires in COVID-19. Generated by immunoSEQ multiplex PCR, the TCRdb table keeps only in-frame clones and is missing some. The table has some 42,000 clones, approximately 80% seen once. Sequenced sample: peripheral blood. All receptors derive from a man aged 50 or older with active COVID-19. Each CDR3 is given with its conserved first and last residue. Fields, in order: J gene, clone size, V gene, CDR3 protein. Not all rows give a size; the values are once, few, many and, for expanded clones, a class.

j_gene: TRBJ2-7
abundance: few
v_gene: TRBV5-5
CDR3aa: CASSFSVRSPGTRRIYEQYF

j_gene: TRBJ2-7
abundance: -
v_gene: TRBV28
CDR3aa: CASIPSGGSYEQYF

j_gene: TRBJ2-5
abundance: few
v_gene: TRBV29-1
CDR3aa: CSVENRQETQYF

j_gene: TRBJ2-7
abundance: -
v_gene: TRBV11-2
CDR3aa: CASSSTSGSYEQYF

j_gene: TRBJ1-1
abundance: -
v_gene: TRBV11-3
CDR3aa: CASSLQGSEAFF

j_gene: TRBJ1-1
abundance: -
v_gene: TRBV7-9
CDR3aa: CASSLVGQYTEAFF

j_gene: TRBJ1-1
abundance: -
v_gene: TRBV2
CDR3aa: CASSQGLNTEAFF

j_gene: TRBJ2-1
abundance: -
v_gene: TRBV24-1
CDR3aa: CATSGRLKNEQFF

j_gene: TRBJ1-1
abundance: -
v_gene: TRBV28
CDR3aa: CASSAGRAFF

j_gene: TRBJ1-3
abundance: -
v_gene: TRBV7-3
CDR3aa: CASSLEHRAGNTIYF

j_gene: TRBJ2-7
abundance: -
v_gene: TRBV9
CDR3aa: CASSVLAGPYEQYF

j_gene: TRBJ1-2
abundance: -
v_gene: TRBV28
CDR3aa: CASSPTGAYGYTF

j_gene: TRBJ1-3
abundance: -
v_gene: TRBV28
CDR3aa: CASSEVQGFSGNTIYF

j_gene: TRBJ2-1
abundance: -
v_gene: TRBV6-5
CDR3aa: CASSYAGEQFF

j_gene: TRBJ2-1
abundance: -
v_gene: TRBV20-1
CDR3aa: CSASSPSEQFF

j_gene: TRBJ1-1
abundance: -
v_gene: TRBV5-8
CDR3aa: CASSLQGVVGAFF

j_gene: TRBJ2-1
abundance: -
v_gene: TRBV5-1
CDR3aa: CASSLAGTGIRNEQFF

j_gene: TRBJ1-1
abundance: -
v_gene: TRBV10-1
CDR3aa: CASRLTRGGCTEAFF

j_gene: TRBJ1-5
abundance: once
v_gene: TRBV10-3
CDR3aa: CAISANTGQNSNQPQHF

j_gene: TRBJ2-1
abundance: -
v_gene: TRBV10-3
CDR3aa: CAISESYEQFF

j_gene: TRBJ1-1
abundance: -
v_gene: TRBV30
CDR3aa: CAWSVTGDLEAFF

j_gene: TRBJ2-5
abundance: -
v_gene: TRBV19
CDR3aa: CASETGAGGTQYF

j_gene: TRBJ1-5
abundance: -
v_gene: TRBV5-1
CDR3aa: CASSLGTGGSNQPQHF

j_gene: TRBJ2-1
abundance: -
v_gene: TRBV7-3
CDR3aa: CASSSKTSVDEQFF

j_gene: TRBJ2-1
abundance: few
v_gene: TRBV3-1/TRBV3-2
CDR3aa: CASSHSLAGGNEQFF

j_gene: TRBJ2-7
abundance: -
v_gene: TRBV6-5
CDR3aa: CASRDKSYEQYF

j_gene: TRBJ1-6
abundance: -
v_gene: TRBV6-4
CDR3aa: CASRSSILRGSPLHF

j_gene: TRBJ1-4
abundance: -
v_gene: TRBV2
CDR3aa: CASTGRGSNEKLFF

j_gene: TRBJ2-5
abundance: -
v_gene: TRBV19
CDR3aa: CASRPSGGGADGTQYF